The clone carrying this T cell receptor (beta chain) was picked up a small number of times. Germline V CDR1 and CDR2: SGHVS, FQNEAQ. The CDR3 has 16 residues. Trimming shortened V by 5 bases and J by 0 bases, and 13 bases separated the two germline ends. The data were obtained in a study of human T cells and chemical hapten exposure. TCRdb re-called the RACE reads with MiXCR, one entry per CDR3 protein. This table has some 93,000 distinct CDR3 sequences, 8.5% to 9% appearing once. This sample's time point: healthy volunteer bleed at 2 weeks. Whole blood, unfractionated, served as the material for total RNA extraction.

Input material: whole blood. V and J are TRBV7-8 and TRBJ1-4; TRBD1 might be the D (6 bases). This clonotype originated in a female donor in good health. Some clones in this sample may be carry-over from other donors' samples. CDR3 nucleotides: TGTGCCAGCAGCCCGGACAGAGCTGCAACTAATGAAAAACTGTTTTTT. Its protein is CASSPDRAATNEKLFF.